This TCR beta chain comes out of a study of blood T cell repertoires in COVID-19. Study as a whole: Both acute and convalescent COVID-19 samples were obtained from the United States, Italy and Spain.

V trimming: 4 bases; J trimming: 8 bases; junction bases outside the gene matches: 10. From germline, CDR1 is SEHNR and CDR2 FQNEAQ (reference sequence). This CDR3 is built from 17 residues. In the original workflow: Researchers report that nucleated cell counts were estimated from reference gene primer amplification. TCRdb's copy holds only in-frame clones and misses some; the assay was immunoSEQ multiplex PCR. V and J calls and clone size come straight from that table; D and trimming were deduced from the DNA. The sample includes some 370,000 clones, around 89% of them seen just once. The TCR comes from a man between 18 and 35 years old with active or convalescent COVID-19. The chain employs TRBV7-9 and TRBJ2-1; 14 nucleotides agree with TRBD2. The sample was peripheral blood. The DNA for the CDR3 is TGTGCCAGCAGCTGGGTATCCGGGACTAGCGGGGGCGATGAGCAGTTCTTC. This sequence encodes CASSWVSGTSGGDEQFF.